This T cell receptor beta chain came from a study of siplizumab effects on memory and regulatory T cells. This CDR3 is built from 13 residues. The germline V gene has CDR1 MNHEY and CDR2 SMNVEV (reference sequence). Trimming removed 2 bases from V and 1 base from J, with 5 bases in between. As to this clone: The antigen remains undetermined.

Study findings and constraints: Naive-or-memory phenotypes were unassignable for roughly 80-97% of proliferating CD4+ or CD8+ clones. Naive T cells seemed more diverse than memory cells; they also seemed major alloresponse contributors. Among alloreactive clones, only a minor fraction mapped to unstimulated subsets.

Every sample had roughly 100,000 of its TCR templates assayed. The table came from immunoSEQ multiplex PCR; TCRdb's copy has only in-frame clones and leaves some out. The sample yields about 100,000 clones, 75% to 95% seen once. This TCR came from a human donor in good health. Some clones in this sample may be carry-over from other donors' samples. The V call is TRBV27, the J call TRBJ1-1; tentative D call: TRBD1 (5 bases). Input material: CD4+ T cells sorted from blood. The CDR3 spells CASSLRGNTEAFF. The CDR3 bases are TGTGCCAGCAGTTTAAGGGGGAACACTGAAGCTTTCTTT.